The subject of this entry is one TCR beta chain. These data belong to a study of Ad26.COV2.S vaccination and SARS-CoV-2 variants. CDR3 size: 17 residues. Germline CDR1 is LGHDT and CDR2 is YNNKEL (reference sequence). V lost 7 bases, J lost 7 bases, and 13 bases stayed unmatched. This table comes from immunoSEQ multiplex PCR, and its TCRdb copy is limited to in-frame clones, with some not included. This table has under 600,000 clones, 80% to 90% appearing once. Specified treatment: 15 to 20 received Ad26.COV2.S at low or high dose, single or two shots; roughly five received placebo; per-sample allocation not given. At day 63 after the first vaccine or placebo injection, samples were drawn.

This clonotype was obtained from a person between 18 and 65 years old who received the Ad26.COV2.S COVID-19 vaccine or a placebo. The chain employs TRBV3-1 (or the pseudogene TRBV3-2) and TRBJ2-2; 12 bases are shared with TRBD2. The sequenced sample was peripheral blood, obtained in a trial of Ad26.COV2.S vaccine versus placebo. The CDR3 DNA sequence: TGTGCCAGCACCCCTACCCCTGGACTAGCGGGGTACGGGGAGCTGTTTTTT. Protein: CASTPTPGLAGYGELFF.